Shown below are 27 T cell receptor beta chains from a single sample sequenced in a study of shared clonotypes between healthy human individuals. Produced via immunoSEQ multiplex PCR; TCRdb's table is partial and in-frame only. The top ten clones hold approximately 25% of a sample with under 120,000 clones, about 66% of them seen once. The sample taken for sequencing was memory CD8+ T cells sorted from blood. Subset here: CD45RO+ cells pooled with CCR7-negative TemRA cells. The receptors were gathered from a young woman in good health.

The chain uses TRBV27 and TRBJ2-7, with D unclear. Trimming left V 2 bases short and J 0 bases short, with 5 bases between. Looked up from germline, CDR1 is MNHEY and CDR2 is SMNVEV (reference sequence). The CDR3 is made up of 13 amino acids. CDR3 nucleotides: TGTGCCAGCAGTTTAGCGGCCTCCTACGAGCAGTACTTC. Translated, it gives CASSLAASYEQYF.

This clone was seen more than once but under ten times. Other DNA variants within this sample encode the same CDR3. The chain uses TRBV2 and TRBJ1-5; D may be TRBD1 (6 bases). The CDR3 is 15 amino acids. Germline values: CDR1 SNHLY, CDR2 FYNNEI. V was pared by 1 base and J by 4 bases, with 11 bases between. The CDR3 sequence is CASSEGTASNQPQHF. The CDR3 DNA reads TGTGCCAGCAGTGAAGGGACAGCGAGTAATCAGCCCCAGCATTTT.

The chain carries TRBV27 and TRBJ2-3; weak D call: TRBD2 (6 bases). This CDR3 has 19 amino acids. Germline-derived CDR1 and CDR2 are MNHEY and SMNVEV (reference sequence). V was shortened by 0 bases and J by 0 bases, with 19 bases between the two germline ends. This CDR3 reads CASSLSSPVDSGSTDTQYF. In nucleotides, the CDR3 is TGTGCCAGCAGTTTATCGAGTCCCGTCGATAGCGGTAGCACAGATACGCAGTATTTT.

J is TRBJ1-1 and V is TRBV5-1, with D uncertain. Trimming removed 0 bases at V and 6 bases at J, with 9 bases between. Germline V gene sequence: CDR1 SGHRS, CDR2 YFSETQ. The CDR3 has 13 residues. CDR3 DNA: TGCGCCAGCAGCTTGGTCGAATGGGCTGAAGCTTTCTTT. This sequence encodes CASSLVEWAEAFF.

The V call is TRBV7-2, the J call TRBJ1-2; D is ambiguous. CDR3 length: 15 residues. CDR1 SGHTA and CDR2 FQGNSA come from the germline V gene. V was cut by 7 bases and J by 3 bases, with 18 bases left in between. CDR3 in amino acids: CASTFLGSQHYGYTF. As DNA, the CDR3 is TGTGCCAGCACCTTCCTTGGCAGCCAGCACTATGGCTACACCTTC.

The V gene is TRBV19, the J gene TRBJ2-2; 9 nucleotides agree with TRBD1. CDR3 length equals 16 residues. The germline V gene has CDR1 LNHDA and CDR2 SQIVND (reference sequence). V was pared by 5 bases and J by 2 bases, with 6 bases of the junction left unmatched. CDR3 bases: TGTGCCAGTAGTCCGTGGGACAGGGTAAACACCGGGGAGCTGTTTTTT. Its protein is CASSPWDRVNTGELFF. The whole variable domain, filled in from reference TRBV19 and TRBJ2-2, reads DGGITQSPKYLFRKEGQNVTLSCEQNLNHDAMYWYRQDPGQGLRLIYYSQIVNDFQKGDIAEGYSVSREKKESFPLTVTSAQKNPTAFYLCASSPWDRVNTGELFFGEGSRLTVL.

The V and J genes are TRBV28 and TRBJ2-2; 7 bases are shared with TRBD1. The length of the CDR3 is 16 residues. Germline values: CDR1 MDHEN, CDR2 SYDVKM. V lost 7 bases, J lost 2 bases, and 10 bases stayed unmatched. The chain's CDR3 is CASKPGGQANTGELFF. The CDR3 region has the DNA TGTGCCAGCAAGCCCGGAGGACAGGCTAACACCGGGGAGCTGTTTTTT.

This clone was seen many times. V and J are TRBV28 and TRBJ2-7; 7 bases are shared with TRBD2. This CDR3 has 14 amino acids. V gave up 3 bases and J gave up 5 bases; unmatched junction bases: 7. Germline V lookup: CDR1 MDHEN, CDR2 SYDVKM. In DNA form, the CDR3 reads TGTGCCAGCAGTTTTTGGCGGGAGTTCAACGAGCAGTACTTC. Protein: CASSFWREFNEQYF.

CDR3 sequence reads: CASSPPEGGKRNEQFF. CDR3 coding DNA: TGCGCCAGCAGCCCTCCCGAGGGCGGGAAACGAAATGAGCAGTTCTTC. J is TRBJ2-1 and V is TRBV4-1, with D possibly matching TRBD2 (6 bases). V was clipped by 4 bases and J by 7 bases, with 20 bases between them. CDR1 is MGHRA, CDR2 YSYEKL, per germline. This CDR3 is built from 16 residues.

Written as DNA, the CDR3 is TGCAGCGTTGAAGAGACAGGGCCCGAAGCTTTCTTT. Translated, it gives CSVEETGPEAFF. The rearrangement uses TRBV29-1 and TRBJ1-1; 7 nucleotides match TRBD1. V dropped 0 bases and J dropped 8; count of bases not matched to a gene: 3. Germline V gives CDR1 SQVTM, CDR2 ANQGSEA. The CDR3 has 12 residues.

This clone occurred once. V is TRBV6-1 and J is TRBJ2-2; D ambiguous. Germline loops: CDR1 MNHNS, CDR2 SASEGT. This CDR3 has 14 amino acids. V was pared by 2 bases and J by 4 bases, with 8 bases between. The CDR3 DNA sequence: TGTGCCAGCAGTGAACTCAAAGGCACCGGGGAGCTGTTTTTT. This gives the protein CASSELKGTGELFF.

V gene TRBV11-2 combines with J gene TRBJ2-7, with D possibly TRBD2 on 5 matching bases. V was shortened by 5 bases and J by 5 bases, with 16 bases between the two germline ends. Germline V gene data show CDR1 as SGHAT and CDR2 as FQNNGV. The CDR3 is 14 residues long. The CDR3 sequence: CASSPLRLRDEQYF. In nucleotides, the CDR3 is TGTGCCAGCAGCCCCCTCCGTTTGAGGGACGAGCAGTACTTC.

For this clone: With only one base between it and a far larger clone, this is likely a read error. The V and J genes are TRBV6-4 and TRBJ2-6; maybe TRBD1 (6 bases). CDR3 length equals 16 residues. V lost 0 bases, J lost 2 bases, and 8 bases lay in between. CDR1 and CDR2 (germline): MRHNA, SNTAGT. This CDR3 is CASSDSAGAGANVLTF. The CDR3 DNA reads as TGTGCCAGCAGTGACTCAGCAGGGGCTGGGGCCAACGTCCTGACTTTC.

The chain joins TRBV11-2 to TRBJ2-6; 8 nucleotides line up with TRBD2. With 5 bases clipped from V and 0 bases from J, the junction kept 9 bases outside the gene matches. The CDR3 has 18 residues. From germline, CDR1 is SGHAT and CDR2 FQNNGV. The CDR3 spells CASSILPAGGSGANVLTF. For the CDR3, the DNA is TGTGCCAGCAGCATCCTCCCGGCGGGGGGCTCTGGGGCCAACGTCCTGACTTTC.

As regards this clone: One end of the junction varies from germline; a read error may be responsible. The chain joins TRBV28 to TRBJ2-7, with TRBD2 identical over 14 bases. The CDR3 extends over 20 amino acids. Germline CDR1 reads MDHEN; CDR2 reads SYDVKM. In DNA form, the CDR3 reads TGTGCCAGCAGTCCCCACCTAACGGGGTTAGGCCGTGCGGGACTAGCGGGAGTTGGCTTC. This gives the protein CASSPHLTGLGRAGLAGVGF.

This chain joins TRBV5-5 and TRBJ1-1; the D gene is possibly TRBD1 (5 bases). The V gene's germline CDR1 is SGHKS and CDR2 YYEKEE (reference sequence). CDR3 length equals 14 residues. Trimming removed 4 bases from V and 5 bases from J, with 15 bases in between. CDR3 sequence (DNA): TGTGCCAGCAGCCCAGGTTGGGGGGTTACTGAAGCTTTCTTT. It encodes CASSPGWGVTEAFF.

CDR3 protein: CASTKTADLNTEAFF. The CDR3 coding sequence is TGCGCCAGCACCAAGACAGCGGACCTGAACACTGAAGCTTTCTTT. The chain couples TRBV5-1 to TRBJ1-1; D is possibly TRBD1 (5 bases). V lost 6 bases to trimming and J lost 0 bases, with 15 bases between them. The CDR3 runs 15 residues. In germline, CDR1 is SGHRS, CDR2 YFSETQ.

The J gene is TRBJ1-1, the V gene TRBV5-1, with TRBD1 identical over 8 bases. The CDR3 loop spans 14 amino acids. The ends lost 4 bases at V and 3 bases at J; junction bases unmatched: 5. Per germline, CDR1 SGHRS and CDR2 YFSETQ. The CDR3 DNA reads as TGCGCCAGCAGCGCCAGACAGGGGCACACTGAAGCTTTCTTT. This translates into CASSARQGHTEAFF. Drawing the rest from reference TRBV5-1 and TRBJ1-1, the complete variable domain is KAGVTQTPRYLIKTRGQQVTLSCSPISGHRSVSWYQQTPGQGLQFLFEYFSETQRNKGNFPGRFSGRQFSNSRSEMNVSTLELGDSALYLCASSARQGHTEAFFGQGTRLTVV.

The rearrangement joins TRBV7-6 to TRBJ2-1; D is perhaps TRBD2 (6 bases). Germline values: CDR1 SGHVS, CDR2 FNYEAQ. This CDR3 is built from 18 residues. V dropped 1 base and J dropped 7 bases, with 23 bases sitting between them. DNA for the CDR3: TGTGCCAGCAGCTTAGGGTTCCTGCAGGAGGGCCTCGTTAATGAGCAGTTCTTC. Amino acid sequence: CASSLGFLQEGLVNEQFF. The complete variable domain, with remaining parts taken from reference TRBV7-6 and TRBJ2-1, reads GAGVSQSPRYKVTKRGQDVALRCDPISGHVSLYWYRQALGQGPEFLTYFNYEAQQDKSGLPNDRFSAERPEGSISTLTIQRTEQRDSAMYRCASSLGFLQEGLVNEQFFGPGTRLTVL.

V usage is TRBV19 and J usage is TRBJ2-1; 8 nucleotides align to TRBD2. In germline, CDR1 is LNHDA, CDR2 SQIVND (reference sequence). The CDR3 consists of 15 residues. The trim removed 2 bases at V and 2 bases at J, leaving 2 bases unmatched. DNA of the CDR3: TGTGCCAGTAGTATATGGCGGGGGGCCTACAATGAGCAGTTCTTC. This codes for CASSIWRGAYNEQFF.

This clone was counted between two and nine times. The V gene is TRBV7-9, the J gene TRBJ2-2, with D unresolved. The ends were cut back, 5 bases at V and 0 bases at J, with 10 bases in the middle. Looked up from germline, CDR1 is SEHNR and CDR2 is FQNEAQ (reference sequence). CDR3 length: 15 amino acids. Here the CDR3 DNA reads TGTGCCAGCAGCCGTATAACCGCGAACACCGGGGAGCTGTTTTTT. This gives the protein CASSRITANTGELFF.

A word on this clone: At the DNA level, this CDR3 is encoded by other sequences in the same sample as well. The rearrangement joins TRBV10-3 to TRBJ2-1, with TRBD2 matching 7 bases. The V gene's germline CDR1 is ENHRY and CDR2 SYGVKD. With 0 bases clipped from V and 5 bases from J, the junction kept 10 bases outside the gene matches. The length of the CDR3 is 17 residues. The CDR3 sequence is CAISESEASGDNNEQFF. As DNA, the CDR3 is TGTGCCATCAGTGAGTCAGAGGCTAGCGGAGATAACAATGAGCAGTTCTTC.

V usage is TRBV15 and J usage is TRBJ2-1; 10 bases fit TRBD2. The germline gives CDR1 LNHNV, CDR2 YYDKDF (reference sequence). V shed 0 bases, J shed 6 bases, and the junction held 2 bases outside the gene matches. The CDR3 extends over 15 amino acids. CDR3 in DNA: TGTGCCACCAGCAGAGATGGGACTAGCGTCAATGAGCAGTTCTTC. Amino acids: CATSRDGTSVNEQFF. Drawing the rest from reference TRBV15 and TRBJ2-1, the complete variable domain is DAMVIQNPRYQVTQFGKPVTLSCSQTLNHNVMYWYQQKSSQAPKLLFHYYDKDFNNEADTPDNFQSRRPNTSFCFLDIRSPGLGDTAMYLCATSRDGTSVNEQFFGPGTRLTVL.

V usage is TRBV28 and J usage is TRBJ2-5; D is unclear. Between the trimmed V and J ends, which lost 4 bases and 1 base, there was a span of 16 bases. The CDR3 extends over 16 amino acids. Germline V gives CDR1 MDHEN, CDR2 SYDVKM. The chain's CDR3 is CASSSMFTSFQETQYF. The CDR3 nucleotides read TGTGCCAGCAGTTCGATGTTTACGAGTTTCCAAGAGACCCAGTACTTC.

The chain links TRBV5-6 to TRBJ2-7, with D perhaps matching TRBD1 (6 bases). CDR1 is SGHDT, CDR2 YYEEEE, per germline. CDR3 size: 15 residues. V was shortened by 0 bases and J by 5 bases, with 15 bases between the two germline ends. The CDR3: CASSLAFAGVNEQYF. For the CDR3, the DNA is TGTGCCAGCAGCTTGGCCTTTGCAGGGGTCAACGAGCAGTACTTC.

J is TRBJ2-5 and V is TRBV20-1; unclear D gene. The J call may be mistaken, given a closer DNA end match to TRBJ2-7. CDR3 length: 11 residues. Germline assignment: CDR1 DFQATT and CDR2 SNEGSKA (reference sequence). CDR3 bases: TGCAGTGCTCCGGACGGCTACGAGCAGTACTTC. Its translation is CSAPDGYEQYF.

A remark on this clone: Mismatch with germline at one junction end may stem from a read error. The chain employs TRBV28 and TRBJ1-1; D is unclear. The CDR3 consists of 15 residues. CDR1 and CDR2 (germline): MDHEN, SYDVKM. CDR3 sequence: CASSARTAVGYEGIF. CDR3 nucleotides: TGTGCCAGCAGTGCCCGGACTGCGGTCGGATACGAAGGGATCTTT.